This TCR beta chain was captured in a study of T cells expressing NK-cell markers. A note on this clonotype: No antigen is known for it.

The germline CDR1 and CDR2 sequences are SQVTM and ANQGSEA. The CDR3 has 14 amino acids. TCRdb reanalyzed the 5' RACE reads, giving one entry per CDR3 protein sequence and no DNA. This table lists about 370,000 distinct CDR3 sequences. Findings of the study overall: About 1.0-8% of CD8+ T cells in a handful of donors belonged to dominant NKG2C+ clonotypes.

The sequencing input was blood T cells: a sorted CD56 or NKG2C T cell subset, CD4+ or CD8+ T cells, or bulk PBMC T cells (not recorded which). The chain employs TRBV29-1 and TRBJ1-4; TCRdb's assignment of TRBD1 cannot be checked, as there is no DNA. The receptor was derived from a woman between 45 and 60 years old in good health. CDR3 protein: CSEAPGQGHEKLFF.